This T cell receptor (beta chain) was obtained from a study of radiation and T cells in renal cell carcinoma. CDR1 and CDR2 from the germline V gene are LGHNA and YNFKEQ. This CDR3 comprises 15 residues. The V end lost 0 bases, the J end lost 5 bases, and 14 bases lay between the germline ends. Using immunoSEQ multiplex PCR, the repertoire was profiled, and TCRdb retains in-frame clones only, with some absent. The profile shows about 150,000 clones, around 89% of them singletons. Stated time point: baseline pretreatment blood. Stated treatment: 15 Gy SBRT to primary tumor, nephrectomy 4 weeks later. The chain is built from TRBV4-2 and TRBJ2-7; D gene uncertain. This TCR was recovered from a woman in her 70s with renal cell carcinoma. The input for sequencing was blood, taken from a patient whose treatment included radiotherapy and nephrectomy. CDR3 residues: CASSQDPEGWHEQYF. The DNA for the CDR3 is TGTGCCAGCAGCCAAGATCCGGAAGGGTGGCACGAGCAGTACTTC.